This is a list of T cell receptor beta chains from one sample in a study of T cells after yellow fever vaccination. TCRdb re-derived calls from the 5' RACE reads in MiXCR, one entry per CDR3 protein. The table shows about 240,000 distinct CDR3 sequences, with roughly 7.2% occurring only once. The specimen comprised CD4+ T cells sorted from PBMCs, sampled 15 days after the yellow fever booster vaccination. The receptors shown here come from a young man who received the YFV17D yellow fever vaccine. Each CDR3 is given with its conserved first and last residue. Each record gives: D gene, V gene, clone size, J gene, CDR3 DNA, CDR3 protein. A D gene is named only where the DNA matches it firmly. Size values are once, few and many counts, or a class for expanded clones, and some rows have none.

d_call: -; v_call: TRBV10-3; clone_size: many; j_call: TRBJ2-3; cdr3_nt: TGTGCCATCAGTGAGTCTGGAGGGGTAGATACGCAGTATTTT; cdr3_aa: CAISESGGVDTQYF
d_call: -; v_call: TRBV11-2; clone_size: many; j_call: TRBJ2-1; cdr3_nt: TGTGCCAGCAGCTTAGGGGGGCTGAGGGATGAGCAGTTCTTC; cdr3_aa: CASSLGGLRDEQFF
d_call: -; v_call: TRBV20-1; clone_size: many; j_call: TRBJ2-3; cdr3_nt: TGCAGTGCTACCACTAGCACCCGCACAGATACGCAGTATTTT; cdr3_aa: CSATTSTRTDTQYF
d_call: TRBD1; v_call: TRBV10-3; clone_size: many; j_call: TRBJ1-2; cdr3_nt: TGTGCCATCAGTGGAAGGGGGACAGGTTGGATTAACTATGGCTACACCTTC; cdr3_aa: CAISGRGTGWINYGYTF
d_call: TRBD2; v_call: TRBV14; clone_size: -; j_call: TRBJ2-4; cdr3_nt: TGTGCCAGCAGCCGGAATAGCGGGAGGGCCGTCATTCATTACTTC; cdr3_aa: CASSRNSGRAVIHYF
d_call: TRBD1; v_call: TRBV5-8; clone_size: few; j_call: TRBJ1-5; cdr3_nt: TGTGCCAGCAGTCTGGGACAGACCCTACGGAATCAGCCCCAGCATTTT; cdr3_aa: CASSLGQTLRNQPQHF
d_call: -; v_call: TRBV7-2; clone_size: many; j_call: TRBJ2-7; cdr3_nt: TGTGCCAGCAGCGTGGACCGTTACTCCTACGAGCAGTACTTC; cdr3_aa: CASSVDRYSYEQYF
d_call: -; v_call: TRBV11-2; clone_size: many; j_call: TRBJ1-4; cdr3_nt: TGTGCCAGCAGCTATACCATAGGGACACCCAATGAAAAACTGTTTTTT; cdr3_aa: CASSYTIGTPNEKLFF
d_call: TRBD2; v_call: TRBV5-1; clone_size: many; j_call: TRBJ2-5; cdr3_nt: TGCGCCAGCAGCCACGGGAGGGTACAAGAGACCCAGTACTTC; cdr3_aa: CASSHGRVQETQYF
d_call: -; v_call: TRBV12-3/TRBV12-4; clone_size: many; j_call: TRBJ1-1; cdr3_nt: TGTGCCAGCAGTTTAGGGTTAGGGCAGCAGAACGGTGAAGCTTTCTTT; cdr3_aa: CASSLGLGQQNGEAFF
d_call: TRBD1; v_call: TRBV5-1; clone_size: many; j_call: TRBJ2-2; cdr3_nt: TGCGCCAGCAGCTTTGGGACAGACACCGGGGAGCTGTTTTTT; cdr3_aa: CASSFGTDTGELFF
d_call: -; v_call: TRBV5-1; clone_size: many; j_call: TRBJ2-7; cdr3_nt: TGCGCCAGCAGCCACACAGCTGACTACGAGCAGTACTTC; cdr3_aa: CASSHTADYEQYF
d_call: -; v_call: TRBV12-3/TRBV12-4; clone_size: many; j_call: TRBJ1-5; cdr3_nt: TGTGCCAGCAGTTTTTCGGATCAGCCCCAGCATTTT; cdr3_aa: CASSFSDQPQHF
d_call: -; v_call: TRBV13; clone_size: -; j_call: TRBJ2-1; cdr3_nt: TGTGCCAGCGATAGTCGGAGCTCCTACAATGAGCAGTTCTTC; cdr3_aa: CASDSRSSYNEQFF
d_call: -; v_call: TRBV19; clone_size: few; j_call: TRBJ2-1; cdr3_nt: TGTGCCAGTAGTCGAGAGTTCTACAATGAGCAGTTCTTC; cdr3_aa: CASSREFYNEQFF
d_call: TRBD1; v_call: TRBV25-1; clone_size: many; j_call: TRBJ2-7; cdr3_nt: TGTGCCAGCAGTGAAGGTCCAGGGGGCCCCTACGAGCAGTACTTC; cdr3_aa: CASSEGPGGPYEQYF
d_call: -; v_call: TRBV7-2; clone_size: many; j_call: TRBJ2-1; cdr3_nt: TGTGCCAGCAGCTTATCAAGACCAGGGGCTGAGCAGTTCTTC; cdr3_aa: CASSLSRPGAEQFF
d_call: -; v_call: TRBV19; clone_size: -; j_call: TRBJ2-1; cdr3_nt: TGTGCCAGTAGTATAGGCCCCCAGGGGTGGAATGAGCAGTTCTTC; cdr3_aa: CASSIGPQGWNEQFF
d_call: -; v_call: TRBV5-1; clone_size: few; j_call: TRBJ2-7; cdr3_nt: TGCGCCAGCAGTAACGTAGACGAGCAGTACTTC; cdr3_aa: CASSNVDEQYF
d_call: TRBD1; v_call: TRBV12-3/TRBV12-4; clone_size: few; j_call: TRBJ2-3; cdr3_nt: TGTGCCAGCAGTTCAGGGGGCAACAGGGGCACAGATACGCAGTATTTT; cdr3_aa: CASSSGGNRGTDTQYF
d_call: -; v_call: TRBV7-4; clone_size: -; j_call: TRBJ2-7; cdr3_nt: TGTGCCAGCAGTCTAAGTCCCGGTTTCTTCGAGCAGTACTTC; cdr3_aa: CASSLSPGFFEQYF
d_call: TRBD2; v_call: TRBV19; clone_size: few; j_call: TRBJ2-1; cdr3_nt: TGTGCCAGTAGTATTAGGCTAGCGGCAAACAATGAGCAGTTCTTC; cdr3_aa: CASSIRLAANNEQFF
d_call: -; v_call: TRBV12-3/TRBV12-4; clone_size: few; j_call: TRBJ2-7; cdr3_nt: TGTGCCAGCACCCTCTACGGGTCTGTTTCGGAGCAGTACTTC; cdr3_aa: CASTLYGSVSEQYF
d_call: -; v_call: TRBV7-3; clone_size: few; j_call: TRBJ2-2; cdr3_nt: TGTGCCAGCAGCGTTTTCTCGGCCGGGGAGCTGTTTTTT; cdr3_aa: CASSVFSAGELFF
d_call: -; v_call: TRBV3-1; clone_size: few; j_call: TRBJ2-3; cdr3_nt: TGTGCCAGCAGCCAAGGGAGTAGGCGGAGCACAGATACGCAGTATTTT; cdr3_aa: CASSQGSRRSTDTQYF
d_call: -; v_call: TRBV9; clone_size: few; j_call: TRBJ2-3; cdr3_nt: TGTGCCAGCAGCCCTAATCAGGGGCTCCTCACAGATACGCAGTATTTT; cdr3_aa: CASSPNQGLLTDTQYF
d_call: -; v_call: TRBV18; clone_size: -; j_call: TRBJ2-1; cdr3_nt: TGTGCCAGCTCACTAGAAAGGGGTGAGCAGTTCTTC; cdr3_aa: CASSLERGEQFF
d_call: -; v_call: TRBV11-2; clone_size: few; j_call: TRBJ2-1; cdr3_nt: TGTGCCAGCAGTAGGGCTGGGTACAATGAGCAGTTCTTC; cdr3_aa: CASSRAGYNEQFF
d_call: TRBD1; v_call: TRBV5-5; clone_size: few; j_call: TRBJ2-7; cdr3_nt: TGTGCCAGCAGCTTGGCGGGACAGGTCTCCTACGAGCAGTACTTC; cdr3_aa: CASSLAGQVSYEQYF
d_call: TRBD2; v_call: TRBV12-3/TRBV12-4; clone_size: few; j_call: TRBJ2-5; cdr3_nt: TGTGCCAGCACCCTAGCGGGGGCGGTGGAGACCCAGTACTTC; cdr3_aa: CASTLAGAVETQYF
d_call: TRBD2; v_call: TRBV29-1; clone_size: few; j_call: TRBJ2-5; cdr3_nt: TGCAGCGTTGGGGGACGACCTAAGCCGGCTAGCGGGAGTATTGAGACCCAGTACTTC; cdr3_aa: CSVGGRPKPASGSIETQYF
d_call: TRBD1; v_call: TRBV6-5; clone_size: many; j_call: TRBJ1-5; cdr3_nt: TGTGCCAGCAGTCCAACAGACAGGGGCGGCAATCAGCCCCAGCATTTT; cdr3_aa: CASSPTDRGGNQPQHF
d_call: -; v_call: TRBV7-2; clone_size: -; j_call: TRBJ2-1; cdr3_nt: TGTGCCAGCAGCGAGAACGCACACAATGAGCAGTTCTTC; cdr3_aa: CASSENAHNEQFF
d_call: TRBD1; v_call: TRBV5-6; clone_size: few; j_call: TRBJ2-7; cdr3_nt: TGTGCCAGCATCGGAGCTACAGGGGGCGAGCAGTACTTC; cdr3_aa: CASIGATGGEQYF
d_call: TRBD1; v_call: TRBV7-2; clone_size: -; j_call: TRBJ2-7; cdr3_nt: TGTGCCAGCAGGGTTCGGACAGGGCTTGGATCCGAGCAGTACTTC; cdr3_aa: CASRVRTGLGSEQYF
d_call: -; v_call: TRBV7-9; clone_size: many; j_call: TRBJ2-2; cdr3_nt: TGTGCCACCCATGAGAAAGGGGCAGGCACCGGGGAGCTGTTTTTT; cdr3_aa: CATHEKGAGTGELFF
d_call: -; v_call: TRBV18; clone_size: many; j_call: TRBJ2-1; cdr3_nt: TGTGCCAGCTCGTTAGCGCCCTACAATGAGCAGTTCTTC; cdr3_aa: CASSLAPYNEQFF
d_call: TRBD2; v_call: TRBV19; clone_size: few; j_call: TRBJ2-1; cdr3_nt: TGTGCCAGTAGCCCTCTGAGCGCGGGAGGCTACAATGAGCAGTTCTTC; cdr3_aa: CASSPLSAGGYNEQFF
d_call: TRBD1; v_call: TRBV2; clone_size: -; j_call: TRBJ2-1; cdr3_nt: TGTGCCAGCAGGGAAGACAGGGGCCCCTACAATGAGCAGTTCTTC; cdr3_aa: CASREDRGPYNEQFF
d_call: TRBD2; v_call: TRBV28; clone_size: -; j_call: TRBJ2-5; cdr3_nt: TGTGCCAGCAGTTTTCCCCTAGGGGGACTAGCGGGAGTCGGGGAGACCCAGTACTTC; cdr3_aa: CASSFPLGGLAGVGETQYF
d_call: -; v_call: TRBV7-2; clone_size: few; j_call: TRBJ2-2; cdr3_nt: TGTGCCAGCAGCTTAGCGTCAGGGAGGACCGGGGAGCTGTTTTTT; cdr3_aa: CASSLASGRTGELFF
d_call: -; v_call: TRBV7-2; clone_size: few; j_call: TRBJ2-2; cdr3_nt: TGTGCCAGCAACCGGCAAGGGGTCCTAAACATGGGCGGGGAGCTGTTTTTT; cdr3_aa: CASNRQGVLNMGGELFF